The entry below describes one T cell receptor (beta chain). Primed by a sample-barcoded 5' primer and a J-beta primer mix, a second PCR proceeded for 7 to 11 cycles. One entry per CDR3 protein, called by TCRdb with MiXCR from the 5' RACE reads. The table lists over a million distinct CDR3 sequences, around 27% of them singletons. These data belong to a study of blood T cells in healthy people across ages. The V end was cut by 6 bases, the J end by 5 bases, with 13 bases between. Germline V gene sequence: CDR1 DFQATT, CDR2 SNEGSKA (reference sequence). This CDR3 contains 12 residues. This same sample was also taken into another study, of T cells of mothers and their children.

The TCR was taken from a girl aged 2 to 10 in good health. The specimen sequenced was blood. The chain couples TRBV20-1 to TRBJ1-1, with D tentatively TRBD1 (6 bases). The CDR3: CSAAQGGTEAFF. CDR3 DNA sequence: TGCAGTGCCGCACAGGGTGGGACTGAAGCTTTCTTT.